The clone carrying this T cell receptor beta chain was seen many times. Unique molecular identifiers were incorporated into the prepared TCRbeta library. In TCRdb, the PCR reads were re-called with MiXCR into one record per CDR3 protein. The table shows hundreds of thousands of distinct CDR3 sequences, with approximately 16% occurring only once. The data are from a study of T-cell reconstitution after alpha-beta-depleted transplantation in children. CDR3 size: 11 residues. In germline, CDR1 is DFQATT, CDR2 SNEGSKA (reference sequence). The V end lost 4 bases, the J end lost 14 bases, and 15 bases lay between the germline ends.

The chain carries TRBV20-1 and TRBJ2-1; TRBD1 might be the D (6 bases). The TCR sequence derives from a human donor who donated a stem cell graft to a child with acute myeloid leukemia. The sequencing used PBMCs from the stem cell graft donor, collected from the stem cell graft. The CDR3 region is CSAIRGRVEFF. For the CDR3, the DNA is TGCAGTGCTATCAGGGGAAGGGTGGAGTTCTTC.